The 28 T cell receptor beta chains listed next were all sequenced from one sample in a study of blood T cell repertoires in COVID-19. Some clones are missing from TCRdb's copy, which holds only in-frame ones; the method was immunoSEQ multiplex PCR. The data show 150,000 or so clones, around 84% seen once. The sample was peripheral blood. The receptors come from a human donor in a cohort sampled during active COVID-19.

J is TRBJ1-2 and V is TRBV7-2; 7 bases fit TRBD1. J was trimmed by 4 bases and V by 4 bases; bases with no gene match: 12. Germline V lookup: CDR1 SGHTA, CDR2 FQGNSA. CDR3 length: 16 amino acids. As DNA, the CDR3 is TGTGCCAGCAGCTCCGCCTGGGCAGGGGGAAGCTATGGCTACACCTTC. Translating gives CASSSAWAGGSYGYTF.

The CDR3 nucleotides are TGTGCCAGCAGCCCCAGGGGGCAGGGTAGAGGCTACGAGCAGTACTTC. It specifies CASSPRGQGRGYEQYF. V and J are TRBV6-2 or TRBV6-3 and TRBJ2-7, with TRBD1 matching 8 bases. Germline assignment: CDR1 MNHEY and CDR2 SVGEGT. The CDR3 is made up of 16 amino acids. Losses at the gene ends were 6 bases for V and 3 bases for J; bases not matched to a gene: 13.

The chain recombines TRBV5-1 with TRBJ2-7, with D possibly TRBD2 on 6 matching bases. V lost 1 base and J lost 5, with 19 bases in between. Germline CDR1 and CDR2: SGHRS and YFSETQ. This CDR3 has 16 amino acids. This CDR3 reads CASSLFFGGTSDEQYF. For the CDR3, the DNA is TGCGCCAGCAGCTTGTTTTTTGGGGGGACGTCGGACGAGCAGTACTTC.

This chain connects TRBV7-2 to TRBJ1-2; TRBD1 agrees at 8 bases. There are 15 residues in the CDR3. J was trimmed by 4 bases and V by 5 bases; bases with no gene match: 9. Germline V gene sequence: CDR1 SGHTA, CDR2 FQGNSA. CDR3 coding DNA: TGTGCCAGCAGCCTCCACGACAGGGGACTCTATGGCTACACCTTC. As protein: CASSLHDRGLYGYTF.

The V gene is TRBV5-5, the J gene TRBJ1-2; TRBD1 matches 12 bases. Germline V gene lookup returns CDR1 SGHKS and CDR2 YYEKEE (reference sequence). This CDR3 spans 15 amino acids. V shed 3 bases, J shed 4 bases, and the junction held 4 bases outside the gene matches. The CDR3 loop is CASSSGQGAVYGYTF. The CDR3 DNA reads TGTGCCAGCAGCTCGGGACAGGGGGCGGTCTATGGCTACACCTTC.

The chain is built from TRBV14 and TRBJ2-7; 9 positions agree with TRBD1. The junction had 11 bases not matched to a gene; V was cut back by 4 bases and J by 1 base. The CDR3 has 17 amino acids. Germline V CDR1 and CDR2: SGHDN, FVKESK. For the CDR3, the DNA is TGTGCCAGCAGCCTCCTTAATCCCGGGACAGGGTCCTACGAGCAGTACTTC. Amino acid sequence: CASSLLNPGTGSYEQYF.

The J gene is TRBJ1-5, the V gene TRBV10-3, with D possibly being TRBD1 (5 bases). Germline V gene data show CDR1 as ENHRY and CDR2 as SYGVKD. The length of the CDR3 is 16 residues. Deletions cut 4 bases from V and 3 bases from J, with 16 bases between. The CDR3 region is CAISALGGGSNQPQHF. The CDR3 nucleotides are TGTGCCATCAGTGCGCTTGGGGGGGGGTCCAATCAGCCCCAGCATTTT.

CDR3 in amino acids: CASRDGQGGSPLHF. The CDR3 DNA is TGTGCCAGTAGAGATGGACAGGGTGGTTCACCCCTCCACTTT. This chain joins TRBV19 and TRBJ1-6; 8 bases agree with TRBD1. The CDR3 sequence is 14 residues long. Germline V lookup: CDR1 LNHDA, CDR2 SQIVND (reference sequence). V lost 6 bases and J lost 9; bases outside the gene matches: 7.

Here the CDR3 DNA reads TGTGCCAGCAGTTACTCGGCAGACAGGAACACTGAAGCTTTCTTT. Its translation is CASSYSADRNTEAFF. The rearrangement links TRBV6-5 to TRBJ1-1; possible D gene TRBD1, 5 bases. There are 15 residues in the CDR3. Trimming took off 0 bases at V and 1 base at J, with 9 bases between the two ends. Germline CDR1 MNHEY, CDR2 SVGAGI.

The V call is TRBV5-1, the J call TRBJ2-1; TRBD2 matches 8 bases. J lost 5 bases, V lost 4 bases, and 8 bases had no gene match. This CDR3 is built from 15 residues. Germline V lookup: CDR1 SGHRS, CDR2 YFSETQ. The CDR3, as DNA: TGCGCCAGCAGCACCCCCGGGACTAGGCACAATGAGCAGTTCTTC. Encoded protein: CASSTPGTRHNEQFF.

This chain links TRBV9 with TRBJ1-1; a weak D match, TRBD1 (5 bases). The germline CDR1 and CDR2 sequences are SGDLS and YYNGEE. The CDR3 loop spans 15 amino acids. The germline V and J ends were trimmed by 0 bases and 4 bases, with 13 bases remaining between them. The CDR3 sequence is CASSVATRRGTEAFF. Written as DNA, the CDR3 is TGTGCCAGCAGCGTAGCTACAAGGAGGGGCACTGAAGCTTTCTTT.

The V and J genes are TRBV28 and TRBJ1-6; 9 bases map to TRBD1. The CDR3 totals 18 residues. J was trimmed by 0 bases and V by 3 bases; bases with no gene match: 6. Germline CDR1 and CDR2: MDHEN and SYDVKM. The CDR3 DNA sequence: TGTGCCAGCAGTTTTTTCGCGACAGGGGGCTCCTATAATTCACCCCTCCACTTT. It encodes CASSFFATGGSYNSPLHF.

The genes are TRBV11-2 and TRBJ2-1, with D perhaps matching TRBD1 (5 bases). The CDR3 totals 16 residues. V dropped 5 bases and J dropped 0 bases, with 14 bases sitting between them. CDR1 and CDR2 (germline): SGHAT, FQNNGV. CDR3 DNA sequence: TGTGCCAGCAGCCCCCGGACACCCAGCTCCTACAATGAGCAGTTCTTC. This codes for CASSPRTPSSYNEQFF.

The CDR3 coding sequence is TGTGCCAGCAGCCGACCAATCGGGGGGCCTAGAGGAAACACCATATATTTT. Protein: CASSRPIGGPRGNTIYF. The J gene is TRBJ1-3, the V gene TRBV14; D may be TRBD1 (6 bases). CDR3 size: 17 residues. Trimming took off 4 bases at V and 4 bases at J, with 20 bases between the two ends. Per the germline V gene, CDR1 is SGHDN and CDR2 is FVKESK.

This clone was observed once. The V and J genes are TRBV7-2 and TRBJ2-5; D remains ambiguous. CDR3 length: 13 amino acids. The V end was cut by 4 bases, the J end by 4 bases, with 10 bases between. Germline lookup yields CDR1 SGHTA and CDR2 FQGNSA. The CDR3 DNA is TGTGCCAGCAGCTCCCCGGTCCGAGAGACCCAGTACTTC. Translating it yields CASSSPVRETQYF.

This CDR3 reads CASSPVRGQTEAFF. In DNA form, the CDR3 reads TGTGCCAGCAGTCCGGTCAGGGGGCAAACTGAAGCTTTCTTT. The V and J genes are TRBV6-5 and TRBJ1-1; 8 bases line up with TRBD1. Unmatched junction bases numbered 7, after V lost 5 bases and J lost 5 bases. The CDR3 spans 14 residues. Germline V CDR1 and CDR2: MNHEY, SVGAGI.

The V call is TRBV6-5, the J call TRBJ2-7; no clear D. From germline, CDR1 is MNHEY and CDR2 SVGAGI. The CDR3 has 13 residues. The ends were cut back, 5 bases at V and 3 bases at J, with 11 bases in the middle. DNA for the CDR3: TGTGCCAGCAGTATCACACCTTTCTACGAGCAGTACTTC. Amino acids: CASSITPFYEQYF.

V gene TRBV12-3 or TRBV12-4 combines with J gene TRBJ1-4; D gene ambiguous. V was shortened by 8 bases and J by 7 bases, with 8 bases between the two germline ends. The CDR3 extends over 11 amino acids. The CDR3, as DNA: TGTGCCAGCGGGGAGGGTGAAAAACTGTTTTTT. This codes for CASGEGEKLFF.

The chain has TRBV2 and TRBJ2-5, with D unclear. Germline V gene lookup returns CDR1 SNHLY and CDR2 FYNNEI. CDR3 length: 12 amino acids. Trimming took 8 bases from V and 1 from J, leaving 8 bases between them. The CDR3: CASERVQETQYF. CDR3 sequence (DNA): TGTGCCAGCGAGCGAGTCCAAGAGACCCAGTACTTC.

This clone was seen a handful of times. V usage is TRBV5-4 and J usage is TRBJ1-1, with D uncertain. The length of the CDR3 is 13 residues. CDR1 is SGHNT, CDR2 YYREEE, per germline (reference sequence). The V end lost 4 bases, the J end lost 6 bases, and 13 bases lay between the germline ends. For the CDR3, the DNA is TGTGCCAGCAGCCAGAGGGAGAGATCTGAAGCTTTCTTT. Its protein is CASSQRERSEAFF.

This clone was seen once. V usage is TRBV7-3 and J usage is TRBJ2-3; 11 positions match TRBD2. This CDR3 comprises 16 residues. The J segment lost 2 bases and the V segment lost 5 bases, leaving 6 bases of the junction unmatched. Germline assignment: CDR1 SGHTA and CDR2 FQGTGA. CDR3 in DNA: TGTGCCAGCAGCCGTGTTAGCGGGGGGGCCACAGATACGCAGTATTTT. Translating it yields CASSRVSGGATDTQYF. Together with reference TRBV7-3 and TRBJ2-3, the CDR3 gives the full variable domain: GAGVSQTPSNKVTEKGKYVELRCDPISGHTALYWYRQSLGQGPEFLIYFQGTGAADDSGLPNDRFFAVRPEGSVSTLKIQRTERGDSAVYLCASSRVSGGATDTQYFGPGTRLTVL.

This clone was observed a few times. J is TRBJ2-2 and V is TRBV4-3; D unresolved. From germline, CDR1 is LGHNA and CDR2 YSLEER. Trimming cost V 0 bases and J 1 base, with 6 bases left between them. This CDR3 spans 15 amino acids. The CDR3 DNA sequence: TGCGCCAGCAGCCAAGAGCGATGGAACACCGGGGAGCTGTTTTTT. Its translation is CASSQERWNTGELFF.

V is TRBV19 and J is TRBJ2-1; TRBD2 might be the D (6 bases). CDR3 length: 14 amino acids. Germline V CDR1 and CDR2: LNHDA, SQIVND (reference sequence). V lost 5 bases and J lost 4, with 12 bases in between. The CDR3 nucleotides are TGTGCCAGTAGTGACGGGGGTCGTTACAATGAGCAGTTCTTC. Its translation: CASSDGGRYNEQFF.

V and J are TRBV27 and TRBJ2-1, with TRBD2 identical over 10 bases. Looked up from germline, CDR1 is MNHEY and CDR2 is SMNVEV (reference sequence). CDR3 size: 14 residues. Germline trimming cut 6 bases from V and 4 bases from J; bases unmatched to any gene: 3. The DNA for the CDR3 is TGTGCCAGCAGACCAGCGGGGGGGTACAATGAGCAGTTCTTC. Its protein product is CASRPAGGYNEQFF.

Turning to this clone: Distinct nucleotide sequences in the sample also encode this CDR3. The CDR3 is CASSLAGGNTEAFF. DNA of the CDR3: TGTGCCAGCAGCTTGGCCGGGGGGAACACTGAAGCTTTCTTT. The chain couples TRBV5-4 to TRBJ1-1; TRBD1 might be the D (5 bases). The CDR3 length is 14 residues. Germline V gene data show CDR1 as SGHNT and CDR2 as YYREEE (reference sequence). Trimming removed 0 bases at V and 1 base at J, with 7 bases between.

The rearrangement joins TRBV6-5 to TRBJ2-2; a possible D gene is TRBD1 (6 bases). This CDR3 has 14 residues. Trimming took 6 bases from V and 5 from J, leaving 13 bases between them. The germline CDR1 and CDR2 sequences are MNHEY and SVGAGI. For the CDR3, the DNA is TGTGCCAGCAGACCAACAGGGTGGACCGGGGAGCTGTTTTTT. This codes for CASRPTGWTGELFF.

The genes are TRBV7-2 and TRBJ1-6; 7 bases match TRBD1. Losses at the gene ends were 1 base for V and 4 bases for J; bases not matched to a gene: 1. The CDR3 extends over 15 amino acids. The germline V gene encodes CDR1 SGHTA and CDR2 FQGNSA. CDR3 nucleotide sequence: TGTGCCAGCAGCTTAGAACAGGGGTATAATTCACCCCTCCACTTT. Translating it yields CASSLEQGYNSPLHF.

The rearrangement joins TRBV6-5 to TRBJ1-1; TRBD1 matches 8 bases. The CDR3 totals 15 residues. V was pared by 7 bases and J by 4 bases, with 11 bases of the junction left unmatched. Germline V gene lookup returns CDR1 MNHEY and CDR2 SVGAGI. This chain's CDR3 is CASNNGQGLSTEAFF. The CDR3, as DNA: TGTGCCAGCAACAATGGACAGGGTTTGAGCACTGAAGCTTTCTTT.